This TCR beta chain was observed in a study of shared clonotypes between healthy human individuals. The authors' processing: Filtering differed because ImmunoSEQ produced junction-only sequences that carried no quality scores. Profiled with immunoSEQ multiplex PCR; TCRdb holds only in-frame clones, not every one. V, J and clone size derive from that table, while D and trimming were established from the DNA sequence. The sample includes approximately 2.4 million clones, around 95% of them seen just once. Worth noting for this clone: The antigen remains undetermined.

Findings and caveats of the study: Some clonotypes were shared by all four sorted-subset donors, while others were not shared. The non-shared ones had lower generation probabilities than the shared ones. Though the depth was large, rarefaction showed that sorted-subset sequencing was incomplete.

The CDR3 runs to 15 residues. The trim removed 0 bases at V and 2 bases at J, leaving 4 bases unmatched. Per the germline V gene, CDR1 is SGHRS and CDR2 is YFSETQ. Sample: naive CD4+ T cells sorted from blood. Noted subset: CD45RA+ positively selected. This TCR came from a man younger than 35 in good health. This chain links TRBV5-1 with TRBJ1-2; 7 bases map to TRBD1. CDR3: CASSLGTGLNYGYTF. The CDR3 bases are TGCGCCAGCAGCTTGGGGACAGGTCTAAACTATGGCTACACCTTC.